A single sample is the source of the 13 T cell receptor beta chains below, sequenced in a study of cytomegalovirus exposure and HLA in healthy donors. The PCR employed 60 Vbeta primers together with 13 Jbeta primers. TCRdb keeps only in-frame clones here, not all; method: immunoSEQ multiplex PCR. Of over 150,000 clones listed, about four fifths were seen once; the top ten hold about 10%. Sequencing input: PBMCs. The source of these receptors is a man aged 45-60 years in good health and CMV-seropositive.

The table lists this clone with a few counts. CDR3 region: CASSRPQEEDEKLFF. CDR3 sequence (DNA): TGTGCCAGCAGCCGTCCTCAAGAGGAGGATGAAAAACTGTTTTTT. The chain joins TRBV4-2 to TRBJ1-4; no firm D call. CDR1 and CDR2 from the germline V gene are LGHNA and YNFKEQ. V lost 4 bases to trimming and J lost 6 bases, with 15 bases between them. The CDR3 extends over 15 amino acids.

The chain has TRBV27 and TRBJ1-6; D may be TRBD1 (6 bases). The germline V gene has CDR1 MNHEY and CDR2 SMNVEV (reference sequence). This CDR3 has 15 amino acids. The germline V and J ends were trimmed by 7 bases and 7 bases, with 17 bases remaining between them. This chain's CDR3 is CASTPGQFRNSPLHF. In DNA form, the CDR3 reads TGTGCCAGCACACCCGGACAGTTTCGAAATTCACCCCTCCACTTT.

As DNA, the CDR3 is TGTGCCAGCAGTTCCTTACCAGGGGGAGGTGATGGCTACACCTTC. Amino acid sequence: CASSSLPGGGDGYTF. V and J are TRBV6-5 and TRBJ1-2; 7 positions agree with TRBD1. The CDR3 length is 15 residues. Germline loops: CDR1 MNHEY, CDR2 SVGAGI. V lost 4 bases to trimming and J lost 6 bases; unmatched junction nucleotides: 11.

CDR3 DNA: TGTGCCAGTAACAATAGACAAAGGGACAGGGGGTATCAGCCCCAGCATTTT. Encoded protein: CASNNRQRDRGYQPQHF. The V call is TRBV19, the J call TRBJ1-5, with 11 bases identical to TRBD1. After removal of 7 bases from V and 5 bases from J, the junction contained 13 bases not matched to a gene. Germline V lookup: CDR1 LNHDA, CDR2 SQIVND (reference sequence). CDR3 length equals 17 residues.

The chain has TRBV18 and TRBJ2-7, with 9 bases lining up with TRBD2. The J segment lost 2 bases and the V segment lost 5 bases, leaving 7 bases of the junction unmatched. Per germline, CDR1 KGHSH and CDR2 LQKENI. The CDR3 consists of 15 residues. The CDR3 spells CASSTLSGGPYEQYF. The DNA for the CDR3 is TGTGCCAGCTCAACACTTAGCGGGGGACCCTACGAGCAGTACTTC.

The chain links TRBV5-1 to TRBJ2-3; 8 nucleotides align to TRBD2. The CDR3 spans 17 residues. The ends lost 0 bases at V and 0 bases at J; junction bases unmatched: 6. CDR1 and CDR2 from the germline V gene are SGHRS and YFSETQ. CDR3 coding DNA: TGCGCCAGCAGCTTGGAGGGTAGCGGGGTAAGCACAGATACGCAGTATTTT. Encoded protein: CASSLEGSGVSTDTQYF.

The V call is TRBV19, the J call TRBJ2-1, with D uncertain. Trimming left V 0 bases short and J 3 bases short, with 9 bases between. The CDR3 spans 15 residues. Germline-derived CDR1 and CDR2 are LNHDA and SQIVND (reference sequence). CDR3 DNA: TGTGCCAGTAGTATAGAGGAACAGAACTACAATGAGCAGTTCTTC. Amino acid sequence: CASSIEEQNYNEQFF.

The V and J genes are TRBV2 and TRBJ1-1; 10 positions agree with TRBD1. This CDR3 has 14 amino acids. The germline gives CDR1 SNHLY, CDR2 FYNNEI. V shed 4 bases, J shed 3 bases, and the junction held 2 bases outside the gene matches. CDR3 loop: CASSVTGGDTEAFF. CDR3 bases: TGTGCCAGCAGTGTGACAGGGGGCGACACTGAAGCTTTCTTT.

The DNA for the CDR3 is TGTGCCAGCAGCATACAGGCCTACGAGCAGTACTTC. Protein product: CASSIQAYEQYF. The rearrangement uses TRBV5-4 and TRBJ2-7, with D perhaps TRBD1 (5 bases). Germline V gene data show CDR1 as SGHNT and CDR2 as YYREEE (reference sequence). Trimming pared 4 bases from V and 2 bases from J, leaving 7 bases between. The CDR3 consists of 12 residues.

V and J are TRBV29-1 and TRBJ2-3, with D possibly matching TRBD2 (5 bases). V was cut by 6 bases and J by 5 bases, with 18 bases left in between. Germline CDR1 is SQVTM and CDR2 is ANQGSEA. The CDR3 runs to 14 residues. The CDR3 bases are TGCAGCGTCGACGGGGAGCAGTGGGTAGATACGCAGTATTTT. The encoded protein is CSVDGEQWVDTQYF.

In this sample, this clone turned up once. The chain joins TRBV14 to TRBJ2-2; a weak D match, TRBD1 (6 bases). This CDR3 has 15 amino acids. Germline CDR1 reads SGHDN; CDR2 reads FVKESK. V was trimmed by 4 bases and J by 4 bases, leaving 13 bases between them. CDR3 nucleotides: TGTGCCAGCAGCCCGACGGGACAACTCACCGGGGAGCTGTTTTTT. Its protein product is CASSPTGQLTGELFF. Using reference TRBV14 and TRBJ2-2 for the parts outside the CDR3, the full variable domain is EAGVTQFPSHSVIEKGQTVTLRCDPISGHDNLYWYRRVMGKEIKFLLHFVKESKQDESGMPNNRFLAERTGGTYSTLKVQPAELEDSGVYFCASSPTGQLTGELFFGEGSRLTVL.

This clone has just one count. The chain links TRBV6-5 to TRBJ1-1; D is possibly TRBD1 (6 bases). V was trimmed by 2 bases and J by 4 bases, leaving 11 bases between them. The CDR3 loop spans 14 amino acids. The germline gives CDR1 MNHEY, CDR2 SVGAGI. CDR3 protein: CASSYRSGATEAFF. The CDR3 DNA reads TGTGCCAGCAGTTACAGATCAGGGGCCACTGAAGCTTTCTTT.

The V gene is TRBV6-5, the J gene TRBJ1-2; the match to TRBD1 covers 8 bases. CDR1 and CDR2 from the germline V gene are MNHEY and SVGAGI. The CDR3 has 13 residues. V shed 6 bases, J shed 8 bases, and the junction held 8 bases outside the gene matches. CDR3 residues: CASSLRDRQGYTF. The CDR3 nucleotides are TGTGCCAGCAGCTTAAGGGACAGGCAAGGCTACACCTTC.